The clone carrying this TCR beta chain was picked up many times. This CDR3 region has 14 residues. V was cut by 0 bases and J by 4 bases, with 6 bases left in between. CDR1 is MDHEN and CDR2 is SYDVKM in the germline V gene. This entry comes from a study of T cells in Graves' hyperthyroidism and ophthalmopathy. Researchers amplified the TCR beta CDR3 regions from RNA transcripts. The primer set for the first-round RT-PCR of the TCR CDR3 was HTBI. TCRdb passed the multiplex PCR reads through MiXCR, listing each CDR3 protein once. The data contain a few hundred thousand distinct CDR3 sequences, approximately 14% of them singletons.

Sequenced sample: blood. V is TRBV28 and J is TRBJ1-4; D gene uncertain. This receptor was obtained from a woman aged 18-29 years with Graves' hyperthyroidism. This CDR3 is CASSLWSDNEKLFF. The DNA of the CDR3 is TGTGCCAGCAGTTTATGGTCGGATAATGAAAAACTGTTTTTT.